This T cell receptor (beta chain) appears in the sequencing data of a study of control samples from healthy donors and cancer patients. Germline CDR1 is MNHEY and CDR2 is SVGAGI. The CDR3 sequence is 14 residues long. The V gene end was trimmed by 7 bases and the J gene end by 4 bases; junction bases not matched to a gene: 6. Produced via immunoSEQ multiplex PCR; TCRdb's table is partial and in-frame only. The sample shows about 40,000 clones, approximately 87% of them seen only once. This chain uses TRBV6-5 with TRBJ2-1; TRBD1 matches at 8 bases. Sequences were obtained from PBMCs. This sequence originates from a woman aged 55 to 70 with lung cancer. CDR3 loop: CASTNGQGYNEQFF. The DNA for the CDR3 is TGTGCCAGCACCAACGGACAGGGTTACAATGAGCAGTTCTTC.